This T cell receptor beta chain was recorded in a study of cytomegalovirus exposure and HLA in healthy donors. Overall study findings and caveats: In the analysis, some V segments, TRBV6-2 and TRBV6-3 included, were excluded as indistinguishable.

This CDR3 region has 15 residues. The germline CDR1 and CDR2 sequences are KGHSH and LQKENI. Germline trimming cut 3 bases from V and 0 bases from J; bases unmatched to any gene: 4. It was with 60 Vbeta and 13 Jbeta primers that the PCR ran. The assay was immunoSEQ multiplex PCR, and TCRdb's table has in-frame clones only and misses some. Among more than 95,000 clones listed, 13% to 15% were seen once. Regarding this clone: What it binds is not known.

The sequence was obtained from a female donor in good health and CMV-seronegative. Input material: PBMCs. The chain couples TRBV18 to TRBJ1-1; 7 bases agree with TRBD1. The CDR3 DNA is TGTGCCAGCTCACCGGGACAGCACATGAACACTGAAGCTTTCTTT. Protein: CASSPGQHMNTEAFF.